The 15 T cell receptor beta chains presented below share a single source sample, sequenced in a study of blood T cell repertoires in COVID-19. TCRdb's table, derived via immunoSEQ multiplex PCR, lists solely in-frame clones and lacks some. The sample consists of over 150,000 clones, about 86% of them appearing once. Specimen: peripheral blood. These receptors originate from a woman in her 70s with COVID-19, enrolled during active disease.

A remark on this clone: A junction end diverges from the germline sequence, so it may reflect a read error. V usage is TRBV7-8 and J usage is TRBJ2-1; 11 bases line up with TRBD1. The V gene's germline CDR1 is SGHVS and CDR2 FQNEAQ. The CDR3 loop spans 17 amino acids. The CDR3 spells CASRLGGQGESYNEQFF. The CDR3 DNA is TGTGCCAGCAGATTAGGGGGACAGGGGGAATCCTACAATGAGCAGTTCTTC.

The chain's CDR3 is CASSRWGGDEAFF. CDR3 bases: TGTGCCAGCAGCCGCTGGGGGGGCGATGAAGCTTTCTTT. The chain is built from TRBV5-8 and TRBJ1-1, with D tentatively TRBD1 (6 bases). Trimming removed 4 bases at V and 7 bases at J, with 14 bases between. The CDR3 length is 13 residues. CDR1 SGHTS and CDR2 YDEGEE come from the germline V gene.

The genes are TRBV20-1 and TRBJ1-2, with a weak D call TRBD1 (6 bases). The CDR3 sequence is 13 residues long. The germline gives CDR1 DFQATT, CDR2 SNEGSKA (reference sequence). V was clipped by 3 bases and J by 5 bases, with 13 bases between them. As DNA, the CDR3 is TGCAGTGCTAGTTTGCCGGACAGATATGGCTACACCTTC. It codes for CSASLPDRYGYTF.

This chain joins TRBV13 and TRBJ2-3, with 9 bases fitting TRBD1. With 5 bases clipped from V and 0 bases from J, the junction kept 3 bases outside the gene matches. Germline assignment: CDR1 PRHDT and CDR2 FYEKMQ (reference sequence). CDR3 length: 15 amino acids. CDR3 loop: CASSDGTGSTDTQYF. The CDR3 DNA reads as TGTGCCAGCAGCGACGGGACAGGGAGCACAGATACGCAGTATTTT.

This rearrangement joins TRBV12-3 or TRBV12-4 to TRBJ1-2, with D hard to call. This CDR3 comprises 11 residues. Deletions cut 2 bases from V and 5 bases from J, with 3 bases between. The CDR3 spells CASSLLYGYTF. Here the CDR3 DNA reads TGTGCCAGCAGTTTACTGTATGGCTACACCTTC.

V and J are TRBV10-2 and TRBJ2-5, with D unclear. V was trimmed by 3 bases and J by 0 bases, leaving 14 bases between them. Germline V gene lookup returns CDR1 WSHSY and CDR2 SAAADI. This CDR3 has 16 residues. CDR3 nucleotides: TGCGCCAGCAGTGATTTTGTTTCGGAGTACCAAGAGACCCAGTACTTC. This sequence encodes CASSDFVSEYQETQYF.

This clone was seen just once. J is TRBJ2-5 and V is TRBV11-3; 8 bases agree with TRBD2. Per germline, CDR1 SGHNT and CDR2 YENEEA. The CDR3 loop spans 14 amino acids. Germline trimming cut 5 bases from V and 1 base from J; bases unmatched to any gene: 3. CDR3 nucleotides: TGTGCCAGCAGCCCGGGGGGGAGCCAAGAGACCCAGTACTTC. Translating gives CASSPGGSQETQYF.

V and J are TRBV11-2 and TRBJ1-6, with D possibly being TRBD1 (5 bases). The V gene lost 5 bases and the J gene lost 7 bases, with 15 bases spanning the gap. CDR1 SGHAT and CDR2 FQNNGV come from the germline V gene. CDR3 size: 15 residues. The CDR3 loop is CASSPPGAANSPLHF. Here the CDR3 DNA reads TGTGCCAGCAGCCCTCCTGGGGCGGCCAATTCACCCCTCCACTTT.

This sequence joins TRBV5-1 and TRBJ2-3, with a weak D call TRBD1 (5 bases). This CDR3 region has 16 residues. V was clipped by 0 bases and J by 2 bases, with 13 bases between them. The germline V gene has CDR1 SGHRS and CDR2 YFSETQ. The CDR3 loop is CASSLAGGAITDTQYF. As DNA, the CDR3 is TGCGCCAGCAGCTTGGCGGGTGGGGCTATCACAGATACGCAGTATTTT.

The chain carries TRBV5-5 and TRBJ2-5; 8 bases fit TRBD1. V lost 3 bases, J lost 5 bases, and 6 bases stayed unmatched. Per germline, CDR1 SGHKS and CDR2 YYEKEE (reference sequence). The CDR3 loop spans 14 amino acids. The CDR3 spells CASSSNRGDETQYF. DNA for the CDR3: TGTGCCAGCAGCTCGAACAGGGGGGATGAGACCCAGTACTTC.

This clone occurred a few times. This sequence joins TRBV29-1 and TRBJ1-2; tentative D call: TRBD1 (6 bases). The germline CDR1 and CDR2 sequences are SQVTM and ANQGSEA. V lost 5 bases and J 11 bases, leaving 15 bases between the germline ends. The CDR3 runs 11 residues. The CDR3 sequence: CSVLQGEKYTF. The CDR3 DNA is TGCAGCGTTCTACAGGGAGAGAAGTACACCTTC.

The CDR3 loop is CASSMVTAGTIYF. The CDR3 DNA reads TGTGCCAGTAGTATGGTCACGGCAGGGACCATATATTTT. V and J are TRBV19 and TRBJ1-3, with a tentative D call TRBD1 (5 bases). The CDR3 has 13 amino acids. V lost 3 bases, J lost 10 bases, and 13 bases lay in between. Per germline, CDR1 LNHDA and CDR2 SQIVND (reference sequence).

The chain links TRBV29-1 to TRBJ2-5; 16 bases fit TRBD2. After removal of 7 bases from V and 4 bases from J, the junction contained 3 bases not matched to a gene. This CDR3 has 14 amino acids. Per germline, CDR1 SQVTM and CDR2 ANQGSEA. The chain's CDR3 is CSAGTSGGGETQYF. CDR3 coding DNA: TGCAGCGCAGGGACTAGCGGGGGGGGAGAGACCCAGTACTTC.

The chain is built from TRBV5-5 and TRBJ1-6; no definite D call. Germline CDR1 SGHKS, CDR2 YYEKEE (reference sequence). This CDR3 has 17 amino acids. With 4 bases removed from V and 0 bases from J, the gap between germline ends came to 14 bases. CDR3 sequence: CASSNSQTLSYNSPLHF. The CDR3 DNA reads as TGTGCCAGCAGCAACAGCCAAACCCTCTCCTATAATTCACCCCTCCACTTT.

The chain is built from TRBV28 and TRBJ2-1; D unclear. CDR1 and CDR2 from the germline V gene are MDHEN and SYDVKM. V lost 1 base and J 7 bases, leaving 5 bases between the germline ends. The CDR3 contains 12 residues. In nucleotides, the CDR3 is TGTGCCAGCAGTTTATTGAGGAATGAGCAGTTCTTC. Translation gives CASSLLRNEQFF.